These 17 T cell receptor beta chains were sequenced from one sample in a study of naive CD8 T cells in extremely preterm neonates. Data came from immunoSEQ multiplex PCR; TCRdb stores just in-frame clones and leaves some out. The top ten clones hold about 2.8% of a sample with roughly 7,900 clones, just over 95% of them seen once. Input material: naive CD8+ T cells from blood. The receptors come from a human donor in good health.

V is TRBV19 and J is TRBJ2-7; no clear D gene. Germline V CDR1 and CDR2: LNHDA, SQIVND (reference sequence). The CDR3 loop spans 12 amino acids. Trimming removed 3 bases at V and 3 bases at J, with 6 bases between. CDR3 sequence reads: CASSIRGYEQYF. The DNA for the CDR3 is TGTGCCAGTAGTATTCGAGGCTACGAGCAGTACTTC.

CDR3 sequence reads: CASSDYPTDTQYF. In DNA, the CDR3 is TGTGCCAGCAGTGACTATCCTACAGATACGCAGTATTTT. The V call is TRBV6-5, the J call TRBJ2-3; possible D gene TRBD2, 5 bases. The CDR3 extends over 13 amino acids. The V end lost 5 bases, the J end lost 3 bases, and 9 bases lay between the germline ends. Germline V CDR1 and CDR2: MNHEY, SVGAGI.

V is TRBV15 and J is TRBJ1-5, with D possibly matching TRBD1 (5 bases). The V gene's germline CDR1 is LNHNV and CDR2 YYDKDF (reference sequence). V lost 9 bases and J 2 bases, leaving 14 bases between the germline ends. The CDR3 has 14 amino acids. CDR3 bases: TGTGCCACTGGTGGGGCCACGGGCAATCAGCCCCAGCATTTT. Amino acid sequence: CATGGATGNQPQHF. Based on the CDR3 plus reference TRBV15 and TRBJ1-5, the full variable domain is DAMVIQNPRYQVTQFGKPVTLSCSQTLNHNVMYWYQQKSSQAPKLLFHYYDKDFNNEADTPDNFQSRRPNTSFCFLDIRSPGLGDTAMYLCATGGATGNQPQHFGDGTRLSIL.

This rearrangement joins TRBV30 to TRBJ1-2; 10 nucleotides align to TRBD1. Unmatched junction bases numbered 4, after V lost 0 bases and J lost 3 bases. CDR3 size: 15 residues. Germline assignment: CDR1 GTSNPN and CDR2 SVGIG (reference sequence). CDR3 in amino acids: CAWSVGTGAYYGYTF. DNA of the CDR3: TGTGCCTGGAGTGTAGGGACAGGGGCCTACTATGGCTACACCTTC.

The genes are TRBV30 and TRBJ2-4; 7 nucleotides agree with TRBD1. Trimming cost V 0 bases and J 4 bases; bases outside gene matches: 12. The germline gives CDR1 GTSNPN, CDR2 SVGIG (reference sequence). The CDR3 is made up of 17 amino acids. This chain's CDR3 is CAWSVPYRGPLKNIQYF. CDR3 in DNA: TGTGCCTGGAGTGTGCCCTACAGGGGACCATTAAAAAACATTCAGTACTTC.

This chain links TRBV6-5 with TRBJ2-7, with D tentatively TRBD2 (7 bases). CDR1 MNHEY and CDR2 SVGAGI come from the germline V gene. V was shortened by 2 bases and J by 2 bases, with 16 bases between the two germline ends. CDR3 length: 16 residues. Here the CDR3 DNA reads TGTGCCAGCAGTTACCGAAGGGGGGGTTTAACCTACGAGCAGTACTTC. Its translation is CASSYRRGGLTYEQYF.

This clone was recorded only once. The chain couples TRBV2 to TRBJ2-7, with D perhaps matching TRBD2 (6 bases). The CDR3 runs 14 residues. Deletions cut 7 bases from V and 5 bases from J, with 18 bases between. Germline assignment: CDR1 SNHLY and CDR2 FYNNEI. CDR3 nucleotides: TGTGCCAGCAATTATCCCGGGAGACGGGACGAGCAGTACTTC. Residues: CASNYPGRRDEQYF.

The V and J genes are TRBV27 and TRBJ2-2; D perhaps matches TRBD2 (6 bases). The CDR3 is made up of 18 amino acids. Trimming took 9 bases from V and 0 from J, leaving 23 bases between them. CDR1 MNHEY and CDR2 SMNVEV come from the germline V gene (reference sequence). The CDR3 is CAREGTCALQTNTGELFF. The CDR3, as DNA: TGTGCCAGAGAAGGGACTTGTGCCCTGCAGACGAACACCGGGGAGCTGTTTTTT.

J is TRBJ2-1 and V is TRBV7-6, with 10 bases fitting TRBD2. Germline lookup yields CDR1 SGHVS and CDR2 FNYEAQ. Trimming cost V 5 bases and J 4 bases; bases outside gene matches: 2. This CDR3 spans 14 amino acids. The CDR3 reads CASSASGRYNEQFF. The CDR3 nucleotides read TGTGCCAGCAGCGCTAGCGGGAGATACAATGAGCAGTTCTTC. Combining the CDR3 with reference TRBV7-6 and TRBJ2-1 gives the whole variable domain GAGVSQSPRYKVTKRGQDVALRCDPISGHVSLYWYRQALGQGPEFLTYFNYEAQQDKSGLPNDRFSAERPEGSISTLTIQRTEQRDSAMYRCASSASGRYNEQFFGPGTRLTVL.

The chain is built from TRBV11-3 and TRBJ1-1; perhaps TRBD1 as D (6 bases). V was pared by 5 bases and J by 7 bases, with 11 bases between. CDR1 SGHNT and CDR2 YENEEA come from the germline V gene. The CDR3 runs 12 residues. DNA for the CDR3: TGTGCCAGCAGCCACGGACAGCATGAAGCTTTCTTT. It is translated as CASSHGQHEAFF.

This chain links TRBV11-3 with TRBJ2-1; D is perhaps TRBD2 (5 bases). This CDR3 has 13 amino acids. Trimming left V 6 bases short and J 9 bases short, with 15 bases between. Germline CDR1 and CDR2: SGHNT and YENEEA. CDR3 nucleotides: TGTGCCAGCAGGCCTGACGGCGGGCTTGAGCAGTTCTTC. Residues: CASRPDGGLEQFF.

The chain links TRBV28 to TRBJ1-3; no reliable D call. The V gene's germline CDR1 is MDHEN and CDR2 SYDVKM. The CDR3 consists of 14 residues. The V end was cut by 3 bases, the J end by 0 bases, with 6 bases between. Here the CDR3 DNA reads TGTGCCAGCAGTTTCTCCCGCTCTGGAAACACCATATATTTT. It encodes CASSFSRSGNTIYF. Variable domain in full (rest from reference TRBV28 and TRBJ1-3): DVKVTQSSRYLVKRTGEKVFLECVQDMDHENMFWYRQDPGLGLRLIYFSYDVKMKEKGDIPEGYSVSREKKERFSLILESASTNQTSMYLCASSFSRSGNTIYFGEGSWLTVV.

This rearrangement joins TRBV6-6 to TRBJ2-1; D not certain. Germline V gives CDR1 MNHNY, CDR2 SVGAGI (reference sequence). The V end lost 0 bases, the J end lost 5 bases, and 8 bases lay between the germline ends. The CDR3 length is 14 residues. The CDR3 spells CASSYSRQDNEQFF. The CDR3 region has the DNA TGTGCCAGCAGTTACTCGCGCCAGGACAATGAGCAGTTCTTC.

The chain combines TRBV5-1 with TRBJ2-1; 9 bases match TRBD1. Per germline, CDR1 SGHRS and CDR2 YFSETQ. The CDR3 consists of 14 residues. Unmatched junction bases numbered 8, after V lost 8 bases and J lost 5 bases. The CDR3 sequence: CASTGQGLDNEQFF. In nucleotides, the CDR3 is TGCGCCAGTACGGGACAGGGTTTGGACAATGAGCAGTTCTTC.

This clone was detected only once. The chain employs TRBV7-4 and TRBJ1-2, with D perhaps matching TRBD1 (5 bases). The V end lost 2 bases, the J end lost 4 bases, and 20 bases lay between the germline ends. This CDR3 has 17 residues. CDR1 SGHVT and CDR2 SQSDAQ come from the germline V gene. The CDR3 protein is CASSLWFTGRPVYGYTF. The CDR3 coding sequence is TGTGCCAGCAGCTTATGGTTTACAGGTCGGCCGGTCTATGGCTACACCTTC.

V and J are TRBV6-5 and TRBJ2-5; D not resolved. CDR3 length: 14 amino acids. Germline-derived CDR1 and CDR2 are MNHEY and SVGAGI. The V end lost 4 bases, the J end lost 4 bases, and 13 bases lay between the germline ends. The CDR3: CASSSHLRLETQYF. The CDR3 DNA reads as TGTGCCAGCAGTTCCCACCTTAGATTAGAGACCCAGTACTTC.

CDR3 sequence: CASSYLLSYNEQFF. CDR3 in DNA: TGTGCCAGCAGTTATCTACTATCCTACAATGAGCAGTTCTTC. The chain has TRBV6-5 and TRBJ2-1; D remains ambiguous. The CDR3 totals 14 residues. V gave up 3 bases and J gave up 1 base, with 7 bases separating them. CDR1 is MNHEY and CDR2 is SVGAGI in the germline V gene.